This TCR beta chain is drawn from a study of cytomegalovirus exposure and HLA in healthy donors. The J segment lost 1 base and the V segment lost 0 bases, leaving 1 base of the junction unmatched. This CDR3 is built from 15 residues. The germline gives CDR1 SNHLY, CDR2 FYNNEI. The study, taken as a whole, reports: A later analysis linked a missense DCLRE1C variant to TCR beta V- and J-gene trimming. Association with HLA alleles at 0.05 false discovery rate was found for 16,951 TCR beta sequences in a later analysis. Because they were indistinguishable, some V segments, including TRBV6-2 and TRBV6-3, were excluded.

The primer mix had 60 Vbeta and 13 Jbeta primers. The table came from immunoSEQ multiplex PCR; TCRdb's copy has only in-frame clones and leaves some out. This table holds tens of thousands of clones, approximately 72% found once. A remark on this clone: What it recognizes is unknown.

This chain joins TRBV2 and TRBJ1-1; 8 bases are a match to TRBD1. Sample: PBMCs. The sequence derives from a man aged 45 to 65 in good health and CMV-seropositive. DNA for the CDR3: TGTGCCAGCAGTGAAGCTGACAGGGGGAACACTGAAGCTTTCTTT. Encoded protein: CASSEADRGNTEAFF.